This T cell receptor (beta chain) originates from a study of control samples from healthy donors and cancer patients (dated by TCRdb to 2020 to 2021). Remarks on this clone: Its antigen is currently not known. No much larger clone is present one base from it, and per-base qualities are unavailable.

CDR1 and CDR2 are drawn from the germline V gene: SNHLY, FYNNEI. The CDR3 has 15 amino acids, counting the end cysteine and phenylalanine. CDR3 DNA only is kept here, 45 bases in frame from base 1. V and J are trimmed by 7 bases and 1 base, and the gene matches miss 8 bases of the junction. The library was produced with the immunoSEQ multiplex PCR assay. The table comes from immuneACCESS by way of TCRdb, which keeps in-frame sequences with V and J called. Part of the clones is missing from these tables; in studies checked, under half for an unresolved V gene and the rest for unknown reasons. The sample table lists roughly 120,000 clones, 70% to 90% of them with a count of one. The top ten constitute roughly 4% of the sample.

Specimen: PBMCs. The receptor was isolated from a woman between 55 and 75 years old with lung cancer. The rearrangement combines TRBV2 with TRBJ2-7; 9 junctional bases match TRBD2. In nucleotide form, the sequence is TGTGCCAGCACCCGGACTAGCGTAATATCCTACGAGCAGTACTTC. The translation is CASTRTSVISYEQYF.